Shown below are 20 T cell receptor beta chains from a single sample sequenced in a study of identical twins. TCRdb re-called the 5' RACE reads through MiXCR, storing one row per CDR3 protein. Of approximately 260,000 distinct CDR3 sequences in the sample, around 15% are singletons; the top ten hold around 9.5%. The sequenced material came from memory (CD45RO+) T cells sorted from blood. The receptor source for this set is a woman between 18 and 29 years old in good health.

The rearrangement links TRBV7-9 to TRBJ2-2, with 11 positions matching TRBD2. The trim removed 5 bases at V and 6 bases at J, leaving 5 bases unmatched. Germline V gene lookup returns CDR1 SEHNR and CDR2 FQNEAQ (reference sequence). This CDR3 contains 15 residues. Here the CDR3 DNA reads TGTGCCAGCAGCCCACTAGCGGGAGAGTCCGGGGAGCTGTTTTTT. Its protein product is CASSPLAGESGELFF.

This clonotype was found a few times. The gene calls are TRBV29-1 and TRBJ2-1; either TRBD1 or TRBD2 may supply D (5 bases each). With 3 bases removed from V and 12 bases from J, the gap between germline ends came to 24 bases. The CDR3 loop spans 15 amino acids. CDR1 SQVTM and CDR2 ANQGSEA come from the germline V gene. The CDR3 loop is CSVDGFERPIRGQFF. For the CDR3, the DNA is TGCAGCGTTGACGGTTTCGAGCGGCCGATAAGGGGGCAGTTCTTC.

The DNA of the CDR3 is TGTGCCAGCAGCTTAAGGAGGGCGGGAAGCACAGATACGCAGTATTTT. It codes for CASSLRRAGSTDTQYF. The chain is built from TRBV7-2 and TRBJ2-3; D possibly corresponds to TRBD2 (6 bases). The germline CDR1 and CDR2 sequences are SGHTA and FQGNSA. The CDR3 loop spans 16 amino acids. Between the trimmed V and J ends, which lost 2 bases and 0 bases, there was a span of 12 bases.

V usage is TRBV20-1 and J usage is TRBJ2-7, with TRBD2 matching over 13 bases. CDR1 is DFQATT and CDR2 is SNEGSKA in the germline V gene (reference sequence). Trimming cost V 6 bases and J 0 bases; bases outside gene matches: 11. The length of the CDR3 is 17 residues. The CDR3 here is CSASRLAGGRSSYEQYF. Written as DNA, the CDR3 is TGCAGTGCATCGAGACTAGCGGGGGGTAGGAGCTCCTACGAGCAGTACTTC.

This clonotype was observed a few times. This chain connects TRBV28 to TRBJ2-3, with 8 nucleotides matching TRBD1. V was clipped by 10 bases and J by 0 bases; unmatched bases: 9. The CDR3 has 15 residues. The germline V gene encodes CDR1 MDHEN and CDR2 SYDVKM. In nucleotides, the CDR3 is TGTGCCACCCTCCTCGACAGGGGTAGCACAGATACGCAGTATTTT. Translated, it gives CATLLDRGSTDTQYF.

This clonotype showed up just a few times. The gene calls are TRBV10-2 and TRBJ2-7; a possible D gene is TRBD2 (6 bases). From germline, CDR1 is WSHSY and CDR2 SAAADI. Trimming pared 1 base from V and 5 bases from J, leaving 12 bases between. CDR3 length: 14 residues. In nucleotides, the CDR3 is TGCGCCAGCAGTGAGTATCGGAGGGGCAACGAGCAGTACTTC. As protein: CASSEYRRGNEQYF.

This clonotype was recorded a few times. J is TRBJ2-2 and V is TRBV5-1; D remains unclear. Between the trimmed V and J ends, which lost 3 bases and 1 base, there was a span of 7 bases. In germline, CDR1 is SGHRS, CDR2 YFSETQ. The CDR3 is made up of 14 amino acids. CDR3 sequence (DNA): TGCGCCAGCAGCTGGAGCAGGAACACCGGGGAGCTGTTTTTT. It translates to CASSWSRNTGELFF.

The rearrangement links TRBV2 to TRBJ2-4, with D perhaps assigned TRBD1 or TRBD2 (5 bases each). The V gene lost 3 bases and the J gene lost 0 bases, with 15 bases spanning the gap. CDR3 length: 17 amino acids. Germline loops: CDR1 SNHLY, CDR2 FYNNEI. The CDR3: CASSDGAGTLAKNIQYF. CDR3 DNA: TGTGCCAGCAGTGATGGGGCAGGGACCTTAGCCAAAAACATTCAGTACTTC.

This clonotype was detected many times. This chain's CDR3 is CASRGRGSGSTGELFF. CDR3 coding DNA: TGTGCCAGCCGGGGCCGGGGGAGCGGTAGCACCGGGGAGCTGTTTTTT. J is TRBJ2-2 and V is TRBV12-3 or TRBV12-4; the D gene is possibly TRBD2 (6 bases). Trimming left V 8 bases short and J 4 bases short, with 20 bases between. The CDR3 runs to 16 residues.

There are many counts of this clonotype. The CDR3 protein is CASSTRQGGLTYEQYF. Written as DNA, the CDR3 is TGTGCCAGCAGTACAAGACAGGGAGGTTTAACCTACGAGCAGTACTTC. The chain links TRBV12-3 or TRBV12-4 to TRBJ2-7, with D possibly TRBD1 on 7 matching bases. The CDR3 totals 16 residues. Trimming shortened V by 5 bases and J by 2 bases, and 19 bases separated the two germline ends.

This clonotype is medium-sized (0.01 to 0.1%) within its sample. V and J are TRBV20-1 and TRBJ2-7; TRBD2 agrees at 7 bases. The length of the CDR3 is 13 residues. In germline, CDR1 is DFQATT, CDR2 SNEGSKA (reference sequence). J was trimmed by 3 bases and V by 0 bases; bases with no gene match: 2. The CDR3 region has the DNA TGCAGTGCTAGAGATAAGCGGGACTACGAGCAGTACTTC. This gives the protein CSARDKRDYEQYF.

This sequence joins TRBV11-2 and TRBJ2-7; D call uncertain. Germline V gene data show CDR1 as SGHAT and CDR2 as FQNNGV. Trimming cost V 0 bases and J 3 bases, with 9 bases left between them. This CDR3 region has 14 residues. The CDR3 DNA follows: TGTGCCAGCAGCTTAGAATTAACGGTCTACGAGCAGTACTTC. It specifies CASSLELTVYEQYF.

CDR3 protein: CASSSIPGSYNEQFF. The CDR3 nucleotides read TGCGCCAGCAGCTCGATACCTGGATCCTACAATGAGCAGTTCTTC. The V call is TRBV5-1, the J call TRBJ2-1; no clear D gene. The CDR3 runs to 15 residues. CDR1 and CDR2 (germline): SGHRS, YFSETQ. V shed 3 bases and J shed 1 base, with 11 bases lying between them.

This clonotype was counted between two and nine times. V and J are TRBV24-1 and TRBJ2-1; 9 bases match TRBD2. The trim removed 9 bases at V and 6 bases at J, leaving 5 bases unmatched. The CDR3 totals 13 residues. Germline CDR1 KGHDR, CDR2 SFDVKD. The CDR3 DNA sequence: TGTGCCACCGCGGAGCGGGAGGCCAATGAGCAGTTCTTC. Translation gives CATAEREANEQFF.

The V call is TRBV7-9, the J call TRBJ2-1; 9 bases match TRBD1. The V gene's germline CDR1 is SEHNR and CDR2 FQNEAQ (reference sequence). V lost 10 bases to trimming and J lost 1 base; unmatched junction nucleotides: 11. The CDR3 sequence is 16 residues long. The CDR3 nucleotides are TGTGCCACCCACGGGACAGGGTGGACGTCCTACAATGAGCAGTTCTTC. It translates to CATHGTGWTSYNEQFF.

This clonotype was picked up a small number of times. The chain couples TRBV20-1 to TRBJ2-3, with TRBD2 as a possible D gene (6 bases). Germline values: CDR1 DFQATT, CDR2 SNEGSKA (reference sequence). The ends were cut back, 3 bases at V and 2 bases at J, with 21 bases in the middle. The CDR3 has 17 amino acids. This chain's CDR3 is CSASEGLAGLSTDTQYF. The CDR3 DNA reads TGCAGTGCTAGTGAGGGGCTGGCGGGACTCTCCACAGATACGCAGTATTTT.

This clonotype was found a few times. The J gene is TRBJ2-7, the V gene TRBV12-3 or TRBV12-4, with 10 bases matching TRBD1. V was clipped by 7 bases and J by 2 bases; unmatched bases: 8. CDR3 length equals 15 residues. The CDR3 region has the DNA TGTGCCAGCAATAAGGGGACAGGGGCTGCCTACGAGCAGTACTTC. As protein: CASNKGTGAAYEQYF.

The chain has TRBV20-1 and TRBJ2-1; D is perhaps TRBD2 (5 bases). The CDR3 loop spans 15 amino acids. Germline V lookup: CDR1 DFQATT, CDR2 SNEGSKA (reference sequence). V lost 0 bases and J 5 bases, leaving 14 bases between the germline ends. In DNA, the CDR3 is TGCAGTGCTAGAGATCCGTACAGAGGGAACAATGAGCAGTTCTTC. It translates to CSARDPYRGNNEQFF.

CDR3 residues: CASSPTDSQETQYF. The CDR3 nucleotides read TGTGCCAGCTCACCGACCGACAGCCAAGAGACCCAGTACTTC. The chain joins TRBV18 to TRBJ2-5, with a possible D match to TRBD1 (5 bases). The germline CDR1 and CDR2 sequences are KGHSH and LQKENI. This CDR3 has 14 residues. V lost 3 bases and J lost 1, with 9 bases in between.

This sequence joins TRBV5-1 and TRBJ1-2; D is unclear. The germline V and J ends were trimmed by 1 base and 4 bases, with 8 bases remaining between them. This CDR3 comprises 13 residues. The germline CDR1 and CDR2 sequences are SGHRS and YFSETQ. The DNA of the CDR3 is TGCGCCAGCAGCTTGACAGAGGTCTATGGCTACACCTTC. Protein sequence: CASSLTEVYGYTF.